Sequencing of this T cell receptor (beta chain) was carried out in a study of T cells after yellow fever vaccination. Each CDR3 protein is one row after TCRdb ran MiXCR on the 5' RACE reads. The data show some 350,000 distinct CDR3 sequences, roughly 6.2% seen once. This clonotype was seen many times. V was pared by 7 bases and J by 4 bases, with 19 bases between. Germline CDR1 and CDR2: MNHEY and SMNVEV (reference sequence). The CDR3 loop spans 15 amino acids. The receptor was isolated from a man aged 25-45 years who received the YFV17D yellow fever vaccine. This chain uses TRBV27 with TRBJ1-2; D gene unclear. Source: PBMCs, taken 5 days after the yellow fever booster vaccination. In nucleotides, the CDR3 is TGTGCCAGCAACAGATTAGGGTCGGAAGGCTATGGCTACACCTTC. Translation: CASNRLGSEGYGYTF.